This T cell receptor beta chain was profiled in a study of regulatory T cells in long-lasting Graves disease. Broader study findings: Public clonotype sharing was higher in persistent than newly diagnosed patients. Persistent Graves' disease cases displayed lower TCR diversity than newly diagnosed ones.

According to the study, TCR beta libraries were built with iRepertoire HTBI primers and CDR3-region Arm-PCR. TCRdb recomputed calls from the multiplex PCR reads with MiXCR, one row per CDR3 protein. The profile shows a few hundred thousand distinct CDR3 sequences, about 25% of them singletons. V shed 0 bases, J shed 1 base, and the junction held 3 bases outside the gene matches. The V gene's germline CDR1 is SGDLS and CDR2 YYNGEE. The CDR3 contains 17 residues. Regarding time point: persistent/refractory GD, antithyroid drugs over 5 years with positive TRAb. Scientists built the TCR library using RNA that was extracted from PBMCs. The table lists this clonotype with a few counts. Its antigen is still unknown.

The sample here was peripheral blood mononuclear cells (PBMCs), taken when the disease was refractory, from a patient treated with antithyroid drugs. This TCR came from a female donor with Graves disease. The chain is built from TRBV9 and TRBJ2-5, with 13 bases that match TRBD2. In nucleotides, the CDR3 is TGTGCCAGCAGCGTAGCCGGGACTAGCGGGATCCAAGAGACCCAGTACTTC. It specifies CASSVAGTSGIQETQYF.